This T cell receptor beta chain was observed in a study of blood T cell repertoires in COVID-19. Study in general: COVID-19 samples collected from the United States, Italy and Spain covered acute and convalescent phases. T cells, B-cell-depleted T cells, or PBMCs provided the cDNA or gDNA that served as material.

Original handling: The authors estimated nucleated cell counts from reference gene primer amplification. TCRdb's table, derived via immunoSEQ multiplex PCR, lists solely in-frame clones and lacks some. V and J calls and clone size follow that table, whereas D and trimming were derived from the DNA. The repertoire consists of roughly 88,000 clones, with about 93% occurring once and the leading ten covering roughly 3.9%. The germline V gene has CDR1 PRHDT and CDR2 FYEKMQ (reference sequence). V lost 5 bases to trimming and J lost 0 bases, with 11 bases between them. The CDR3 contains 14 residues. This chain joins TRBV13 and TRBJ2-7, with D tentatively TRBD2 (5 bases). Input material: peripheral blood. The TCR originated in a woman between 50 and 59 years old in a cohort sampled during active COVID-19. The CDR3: CASSPLRDSYEQYF. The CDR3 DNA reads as TGTGCCAGCAGCCCCTTACGGGACTCCTACGAGCAGTACTTC.